This is a list of T cell receptor beta chains from one sample in a study of blood T cell repertoires in COVID-19. TCRdb's table, derived via immunoSEQ multiplex PCR, lists solely in-frame clones and lacks some. The table records approximately 500,000 clones, more than 75% of them present only once. Sequences were obtained from PBMCs or T cells enriched from blood (not recorded which). The source is a woman between 35 and 50 years old who had recovered from COVID-19. Both conserved end residues are part of each CDR3. The D gene is left open where the match is weak. Clone size is shown for a subset of rows, as once, few, many or a class of expanded clone.

abundance	d_gene	v_gene	j_gene	CDR3nt	CDR3aa
NA	NA	TRBV10-1	TRBJ2-1	TGCGCCAGCAGTGAGGAGCAGGGCGGATCCTACAATGAGCAGTTCTTC	CASSEEQGGSYNEQFF
NA	NA	TRBV5-6	TRBJ1-4	TGTGCCAGCAGCCTTAGGGCCGGGAGCACCCTGTTTTTT	CASSLRAGSTLFF
NA	NA	TRBV19	TRBJ2-1	TGTGCCAGTAGCTCGCGGGACTTTTACAATGAGCAGTTCTTC	CASSSRDFYNEQFF
NA	NA	TRBV12-3/TRBV12-4	TRBJ2-7	TGTGCCAGCAGTTCTGGGCTAAGGGGCGAGCAGTACTTC	CASSSGLRGEQYF
NA	NA	TRBV24-1	TRBJ2-2	TGTGCCACCAGTGAACTTACCGGGGAGCTGTTTTTT	CATSELTGELFF
NA	TRBD1	TRBV23-1	TRBJ2-3	TGCGCCAGCAGTCGAAGGTCGGCTTACAGGGGAATCGTCACAGATACGCAGTATTTT	CASSRRSAYRGIVTDTQYF
NA	NA	TRBV5-4	TRBJ1-4	TGTGCCAGCAGCCCGGGAGTCGCTAATGAAAAACTGTTTTTT	CASSPGVANEKLFF
NA	NA	TRBV7-9	TRBJ2-7	TGTGCCAGCAGCTTAGGGGGGCGCCTCGGATTCGGCGAGCAGTACTTC	CASSLGGRLGFGEQYF
NA	TRBD1	TRBV3-1/TRBV3-2	TRBJ1-4	TGTGCCAGCAGCCAAGACGAGACAGGGGATGATGAAAAACTGTTTTTT	CASSQDETGDDEKLFF
NA	NA	TRBV29-1	TRBJ1-1	TGCAGCGTTCGTATGGGCAGCTCGAACACTGAAGCTTTCTTT	CSVRMGSSNTEAFF
NA	NA	TRBV27	TRBJ2-7	TGTGCCAGCAGTGGGAGATGGGACTCCTACGAGCAGTACTTC	CASSGRWDSYEQYF
NA	NA	TRBV5-8	TRBJ2-5	TGTGCCAGCAGCTTGTTAGGGGATCCCCAGCAAGAGACCCAGTACTTC	CASSLLGDPQQETQYF
NA	TRBD1	TRBV7-9	TRBJ1-6	TGTGCCAGCAGCCCCCCCAGCGGGACAGGGTTACGTTCACCCCTCCACTTT	CASSPPSGTGLRSPLHF
once	NA	TRBV6-1	TRBJ2-3	TGTGCCAGCAGTGAAAGGCCGGGAATAAGCACAGATACGCAGTATTTT	CASSERPGISTDTQYF
NA	TRBD1	TRBV4-3	TRBJ2-7	TGCGCCAGCAGCCAGTACCGCCCAGACAGGGGGCCTTACGAGCAGTACTTC	CASSQYRPDRGPYEQYF
NA	NA	TRBV5-4	TRBJ1-6	TGTGCCAGCAGCTTGGGTCCCGGGGTTAGTTCACCCCTCCACTTT	CASSLGPGVSSPLHF
NA	NA	TRBV6-5	TRBJ1-1	TGTGCCAGCAGTGACTCCTGGCGAGGGGGTGAAGCTTTCTTT	CASSDSWRGGEAFF
NA	TRBD2	TRBV24-1	TRBJ2-1	TGTGCCACCAGTAGTGGCGGGAGGGCCGTAAGTGAGCAGTTCTTC	CATSSGGRAVSEQFF
NA	TRBD2	TRBV15	TRBJ2-7	TGTGCCACCAGCCCCCACCGGACTAGCGCGTACGAGCAGTACTTC	CATSPHRTSAYEQYF
NA	NA	TRBV4-3	TRBJ2-3	TGCGCCAGCAGCCAAGAGGGACTTGGTGCGGATACGCAGTATTTT	CASSQEGLGADTQYF
NA	NA	TRBV18	TRBJ2-7	TGTGCCAGCTCACCACTTACAGGGATCGGCGAGCAGTACTTC	CASSPLTGIGEQYF
NA	TRBD1	TRBV28	TRBJ1-2	TGTGCCAGCTGGACAGGGAGAGATGGTGGCTACACCTTC	CASWTGRDGGYTF
NA	NA	TRBV4-2	TRBJ1-3	TGTGCCAGCAGCCAAGATAGCCAGTCTGGAAACACCATATATTTT	CASSQDSQSGNTIYF
NA	TRBD1	TRBV5-4	TRBJ1-2	TGTGCCAGCAGCTTGGGACAGGGAAACTATGGCTACACCTTC	CASSLGQGNYGYTF
NA	TRBD1	TRBV15	TRBJ2-7	TGTGCCACCAGCAGAGATCCCACAGGGGCCTACGAGCAGTACTTC	CATSRDPTGAYEQYF
once	TRBD1	TRBV7-2	TRBJ1-4	TGTGCCAGCAGGGGACAGGGACACGAAAAACTGTTTTTT	CASRGQGHEKLFF
NA	TRBD2	TRBV5-1	TRBJ2-7	TGCGCCAGCAGGACCGCTAGCGGATCCTACGAGCAGTACTTC	CASRTASGSYEQYF
NA	NA	TRBV3-1/TRBV3-2	TRBJ2-6	TGTGCCAGCAGCCAAGATGGGCTAGCCCACTCTGGGGCCAACGTCCTGACTTTC	CASSQDGLAHSGANVLTF
NA	TRBD1	TRBV5-1	TRBJ1-4	TGCGCCAGCAGCTTGTTCGGACAGGAGGAAAAACTGTTTTTT	CASSLFGQEEKLFF
NA	TRBD2	TRBV10-3	TRBJ2-1	TGTGCCATCAGCGTACGCGGGAGGAAAAATGAGCAGTTCTTC	CAISVRGRKNEQFF
NA	TRBD1	TRBV11-3	TRBJ1-1	TGTGCCAGCAGCTTAGGATCGGGACAGGCAAGGACTGAAGCTTTCTTT	CASSLGSGQARTEAFF
NA	NA	TRBV21-1	TRBJ2-7	TGTGCCAGCAGCAAAGGACAGAACCACTCCTACGAGCAGTACTTC	CASSKGQNHSYEQYF
NA	NA	TRBV7-2	TRBJ2-7	TGTGCCAGCAGCTCCATGCCAGGGAGGTCCTCCTACGAGCAGTACTTC	CASSSMPGRSSYEQYF
NA	TRBD1	TRBV28	TRBJ2-3	TGTGCCAGCAGTCGTATTACAGGGGGGATAATAACAAATACGCAGTATTTT	CASSRITGGIITNTQYF
NA	NA	TRBV6-2/TRBV6-3	TRBJ2-3	TGTGCCAGCAGTTCCCGGGTTCCCAGCCGGTGGCAGTATTTT	CASSSRVPSRWQYF
NA	NA	TRBV5-1	TRBJ2-7	TGCGCCAGCAGCTTGGCACAGGGACCCTACGAGCAGTACTTC	CASSLAQGPYEQYF
NA	TRBD2	TRBV18	TRBJ2-6	TGTGCCAGCTCCCGGGGGGTGACTAGCGGGACCAGCTCTGGGGCCAACGTCCTGACTTTC	CASSRGVTSGTSSGANVLTF
NA	TRBD1	TRBV6-1	TRBJ1-5	TGTGCCAGCAGTGAGGGACAGGCCGTGGTGACCCAGCATTTT	CASSEGQAVVTQHF
few	TRBD1	TRBV23-1	TRBJ2-1	TGCGCCAGCAGTCCTACTGGGACAGGGACCTACAATGAGCAGTTCTTC	CASSPTGTGTYNEQFF
NA	NA	TRBV4-3	TRBJ2-2	TGCGCCACGACGACAGAGCCCTACGACACCGGGGAGCTGTTTTTT	CATTTEPYDTGELFF
NA	TRBD2	TRBV13	TRBJ2-3	TGTGCCACTGAACAGCGGGAGATCACAGATACGCAGTATTTT	CATEQREITDTQYF
NA	TRBD1	TRBV6-6	TRBJ1-2	TGTGCCAGCAGATTACAGGGGGCAGACTATGGCTACACCTTC	CASRLQGADYGYTF
NA	NA	TRBV25-1	TRBJ1-1	TGTGCCAGCAGTGGGTACACAGAAGGTGGTTTCACTGAAGCTTTCTTT	CASSGYTEGGFTEAFF
NA	TRBD1	TRBV14	TRBJ1-5	TGTGCCAGCAGCCATGAACCACAGGGGACTCAGCCCCAGCATTTT	CASSHEPQGTQPQHF
NA	NA	TRBV5-1	TRBJ2-2	TGCGCCAGCAGTTCACAGCCTACCGGGGAGCTGTTTTTT	CASSSQPTGELFF
once	NA	TRBV4-3	TRBJ1-1	TGCGCCAGCAGCCAAGAACTCGGAGACACTGAAGCTTTCTTT	CASSQELGDTEAFF
NA	TRBD2	TRBV7-2	TRBJ2-5	TGTGCCAGCAGCAGTACTAGCGGGAGGGCCATAGGGACCCAGTACTTC	CASSSTSGRAIGTQYF
NA	NA	TRBV25-1	TRBJ1-1	TGTGCCAGCAGTGAATTCGGAGGAAACACTGAAGCTTTCTTT	CASSEFGGNTEAFF